These 26 T cell receptor beta chains share one sample of origin, sequenced in a study of T cells in localized non-small cell lung cancer. The data were produced by immunoSEQ multiplex PCR, yet TCRdb's version contains in-frame clones alone and is incomplete. Among around 94,000 clones, approximately 88% were seen once, and the ten largest hold 15%. Here the sequenced sample was peripheral blood, taken before any cancer treatment. Source of these receptors: a man between 40 and 75 years old with stage I squamous cell lung carcinoma.

The rearrangement uses TRBV4-3 and TRBJ2-7, with D perhaps TRBD2 (5 bases). CDR3 length: 14 amino acids. CDR1 is LGHNA, CDR2 YSLEER, per germline. V dropped 1 base and J dropped 3 bases, with 10 bases sitting between them. The CDR3 protein is CASSQVEGIYEQYF. In nucleotides, the CDR3 is TGCGCCAGCAGCCAAGTAGAGGGAATCTACGAGCAGTACTTC.

The chain is built from TRBV5-4 and TRBJ1-1; tentatively, D is TRBD1 (6 bases). The germline V gene has CDR1 SGHNT and CDR2 YYREEE (reference sequence). V lost 7 bases and J lost 2, with 15 bases in between. The CDR3 length is 14 residues. The CDR3 coding sequence is TGTGCCAGCCTCCTACAGGGCCCCAACACTGAAGCTTTCTTT. Residues: CASLLQGPNTEAFF.

This clone has just one count. V usage is TRBV5-1 and J usage is TRBJ1-5; D is unclear. The CDR3 is 15 residues long. Looked up from germline, CDR1 is SGHRS and CDR2 is YFSETQ. With 5 bases removed from V and 1 base from J, the gap between germline ends came to 13 bases. Here the CDR3 DNA reads TGCGCCAGCAGGTCTAGCCCTGGGAGCAATCAGCCCCAGCATTTT. This gives the protein CASRSSPGSNQPQHF.

The chain recombines TRBV5-1 with TRBJ1-1; D gene unclear. The ends were cut back, 3 bases at V and 1 base at J, with 16 bases in the middle. The CDR3 consists of 16 residues. Germline CDR1 is SGHRS and CDR2 is YFSETQ. The CDR3 DNA is TGCGCCAGCAGCTCGTTGGCCGCTACAAGGAACACTGAAGCTTTCTTT. Its translation: CASSSLAATRNTEAFF. Variable domain in full (rest from reference TRBV5-1 and TRBJ1-1): KAGVTQTPRYLIKTRGQQVTLSCSPISGHRSVSWYQQTPGQGLQFLFEYFSETQRNKGNFPGRFSGRQFSNSRSEMNVSTLELGDSALYLCASSSLAATRNTEAFFGQGTRLTVV.

The chain links TRBV6-1 to TRBJ2-5; D is ambiguous. The CDR3 is made up of 14 amino acids. V dropped 4 bases and J dropped 2 bases, with 11 bases sitting between them. Germline-derived CDR1 and CDR2 are MNHNS and SASEGT. CDR3 residues: CASSATWVQETQYF. The CDR3 DNA is TGTGCCAGCAGTGCCACCTGGGTTCAAGAGACCCAGTACTTC.

The chain couples TRBV25-1 to TRBJ1-6, with D maybe TRBD1 (5 bases). The V and J ends lost 6 bases and 7 bases respectively, with 19 bases between them. The germline V gene encodes CDR1 MGHDK and CDR2 SYGVNS. This CDR3 is 16 amino acids long. CDR3 in DNA: TGTGCCAGCAGATTAGGGGCAGGACCTCTCAATTCACCCCTCCACTTT. This gives the protein CASRLGAGPLNSPLHF.

This chain connects TRBV7-6 to TRBJ2-2, with 8 bases identical to TRBD1. The V and J ends lost 5 bases and 13 bases, in that order; junction bases with no gene match: 6. Per germline, CDR1 SGHVS and CDR2 FNYEAQ. This CDR3 has 12 residues. For the CDR3, the DNA is TGTGCCAGCAGCCACGGACAGGGCGGGCTGTTTTTT. Its protein product is CASSHGQGGLFF.

The CDR3 sequence is CASSLGNRDGTEKLFF. CDR3 nucleotides: TGTGCCAGCAGCTTGGGCAACCGGGACGGAACAGAAAAACTGTTTTTT. The chain has TRBV5-8 and TRBJ1-4, with a possible D match to TRBD1 (5 bases). Germline V gene lookup returns CDR1 SGHTS and CDR2 YDEGEE. The CDR3 spans 16 residues. V lost 0 bases and J lost 8, with 17 bases in between.

As regards this clone: The junction differs from germline at one of its ends, possibly a read error. The chain has TRBV18 and TRBJ2-7; TRBD1 is a possible D gene (6 bases). The germline CDR1 and CDR2 sequences are KGHSH and LQKENI. This CDR3 is 14 amino acids long. The CDR3, as DNA: TGTGCCAGCTCACCACTTAACGACCAGGGGAATTTAGAGTTC. Residues: CASSPLNDQGNLEF.

This chain joins TRBV5-1 and TRBJ2-1, with TRBD1 matching 9 bases. Germline loops: CDR1 SGHRS, CDR2 YFSETQ. V gave up 4 bases and J gave up 6 bases; unmatched junction bases: 11. The CDR3 sequence is 16 residues long. The CDR3 coding sequence is TGCGCCAGCAGCCACCAGGACCGGGACAGGGTCAATGAGCAGTTCTTC. It specifies CASSHQDRDRVNEQFF.

The chain has TRBV6-5 and TRBJ1-6; D not resolved. Germline CDR1 reads MNHEY; CDR2 reads SVGAGI. Trimming cost V 4 bases and J 9 bases, with 16 bases left between them. CDR3 length: 15 amino acids. This CDR3 is CASSSETRRPSPLHF. CDR3 coding DNA: TGTGCCAGCAGTTCCGAGACACGGAGGCCTTCACCCCTCCACTTT.

This sequence joins TRBV5-4 and TRBJ2-2; perhaps TRBD1 as D (5 bases). The CDR3 consists of 15 residues. Germline values: CDR1 SGHNT, CDR2 YYREEE (reference sequence). Trimming left V 0 bases short and J 7 bases short, with 13 bases between. The CDR3 nucleotides are TGTGCCAGCAGCTTGGCCCGGACAAATAACGGGGAGCTGTTTTTT. Translating gives CASSLARTNNGELFF.

This clone was picked up one time. This rearrangement joins TRBV6-5 to TRBJ2-3, with TRBD2 matching 8 bases. Losses at the gene ends were 6 bases for V and 1 base for J; bases not matched to a gene: 6. Germline V gene lookup returns CDR1 MNHEY and CDR2 SVGAGI. The CDR3 totals 15 residues. Here the CDR3 reads CASSLAGLGTDTQYF. In nucleotides, the CDR3 is TGTGCCAGCAGCTTAGCGGGGCTTGGCACAGATACGCAGTATTTT.

This CDR3 reads CASSIAGTYNSPLHF. The CDR3 DNA is TGTGCCAGTAGTATCGCAGGGACCTATAATTCACCCCTCCACTTT. The chain couples TRBV19 to TRBJ1-6; a weak D match, TRBD1 (5 bases). The germline gives CDR1 LNHDA, CDR2 SQIVND (reference sequence). V dropped 3 bases and J dropped 2 bases, with 8 bases sitting between them. The CDR3 runs 15 residues.

The J gene is TRBJ2-3, the V gene TRBV7-3, with D possibly called TRBD1 or TRBD2 (5 bases each). The CDR3 sequence is 17 residues long. The V gene lost 1 base and the J gene lost 0 bases, with 14 bases spanning the gap. The germline V gene encodes CDR1 SGHTA and CDR2 FQGTGA. Here the CDR3 reads CASSLRGSTTSTDTQYF. As DNA, the CDR3 is TGTGCCAGCAGCTTAAGGGGGAGTACTACTAGCACAGATACGCAGTATTTT.

This clone was recorded once. The genes are TRBV5-5 and TRBJ2-2; the D gene is possibly TRBD2 (6 bases). The V end lost 3 bases, the J end lost 1 base, and 13 bases lay between the germline ends. This CDR3 comprises 16 residues. Germline V lookup: CDR1 SGHKS, CDR2 YYEKEE (reference sequence). The CDR3 sequence: CASSYRGDLNTGELFF. DNA for the CDR3: TGTGCCAGCAGCTATCGCGGGGACCTGAACACCGGGGAGCTGTTTTTT.

The V gene is TRBV18, the J gene TRBJ1-1; no reliable D call. Between the trimmed V and J ends, which lost 6 bases and 9 bases, there was a span of 14 bases. This CDR3 has 12 residues. Germline CDR1 is KGHSH and CDR2 is LQKENI. Here the CDR3 DNA reads TGTGCCAGCTCCCTGGAATTGAGGCAAGCTTTCTTT. This sequence encodes CASSLELRQAFF.

This clone appeared a single time. The chain carries TRBV5-4 and TRBJ2-1; TRBD1 matches 7 bases. Germline CDR1 is SGHNT and CDR2 is YYREEE (reference sequence). The junction had 11 bases not matched to a gene; V was cut back by 4 bases and J by 4 bases. The CDR3 is made up of 16 amino acids. The CDR3 region is CASSDREKVVYNEQFF. In DNA, the CDR3 is TGTGCCAGCAGCGACAGGGAAAAGGTCGTTTACAATGAGCAGTTCTTC. Complete variable domain (other parts from reference TRBV5-4 and TRBJ2-1): ETGVTQSPTHLIKTRGQQVTLRCSSQSGHNTVSWYQQALGQGPQFIFQYYREEENGRGNFPPRFSGLQFPNYSSELNVNALELDDSALYLCASSDREKVVYNEQFFGPGTRLTVL.

The V gene is TRBV2, the J gene TRBJ1-2, with a tentative D call TRBD1 (6 bases). Germline CDR1 and CDR2: SNHLY and FYNNEI. This CDR3 comprises 11 residues. The V end lost 5 bases, the J end lost 8 bases, and 9 bases lay between the germline ends. DNA for the CDR3: TGTGCCAGCAGTCCAGACAGGGGCTACACCTTC. Translated, it gives CASSPDRGYTF.

Concerning this clone itself: A read error may account for a junction end that differs from germline. The V call is TRBV29-1, the J call TRBJ2-3; D might be TRBD1 or TRBD2, each matching 6 bases. The CDR3 is 10 residues long. Looked up from germline, CDR1 is SQVTM and CDR2 is ANQGSEA. In DNA, the CDR3 is TGCAGCGTTGAGGAGGGGGGCACTGATTTT. It encodes CSVEEGGTDF.

This chain joins TRBV4-2 and TRBJ1-4; D is uncertain. Germline lookup yields CDR1 LGHNA and CDR2 YNFKEQ. CDR3 length equals 15 residues. V lost 0 bases and J lost 10, with 15 bases in between. The CDR3 DNA reads as TGTGCCAGCAGCCAAGATTCCGGGCCCGTCGGAAAACTGTTTTTT. Protein sequence: CASSQDSGPVGKLFF.

This clone came up a few times. In DNA, the CDR3 is TGTGCCAGCAGTGTGGACAGGGGAAGCAATCAGCCCCAGCATTTT. This gives the protein CASSVDRGSNQPQHF. The chain employs TRBV6-1 and TRBJ1-5; TRBD1 agrees at 9 bases. Trimming removed 4 bases from V and 1 base from J; junction bases left unmatched: 2. The CDR3 sequence is 15 residues long. CDR1 and CDR2 (germline): MNHNS, SASEGT.

The J gene is TRBJ1-1, the V gene TRBV5-1, with a weak D call TRBD1 (6 bases). Looked up from germline, CDR1 is SGHRS and CDR2 is YFSETQ. The CDR3 runs to 16 residues. V was shortened by 4 bases and J by 0 bases, with 16 bases between the two germline ends. The CDR3 coding sequence is TGCGCCAGCAGCCCCGGACAGAACCTCATGAACACTGAAGCTTTCTTT. This encodes CASSPGQNLMNTEAFF.

The chain is built from TRBV19 and TRBJ1-3; maybe TRBD1 (6 bases). The CDR3 sequence is 14 residues long. Trimming left V 6 bases short and J 2 bases short, with 11 bases between. Looked up from germline, CDR1 is LNHDA and CDR2 is SQIVND (reference sequence). The CDR3: CASRKQGAGNTIYF. The DNA for the CDR3 is TGTGCCAGTAGGAAACAGGGAGCTGGAAACACCATATATTTT.

The chain carries TRBV7-2 and TRBJ2-3; D ambiguous. V was clipped by 5 bases and J by 5 bases, with 11 bases between them. Germline loops: CDR1 SGHTA, CDR2 FQGNSA. The CDR3 is made up of 13 amino acids. The CDR3 spells CASSLTPRDTQYF. The CDR3 DNA follows: TGTGCCAGCAGCCTCACGCCACGAGATACGCAGTATTTT.

The chain couples TRBV7-2 to TRBJ2-7; no clear D. This CDR3 comprises 15 residues. Per germline, CDR1 SGHTA and CDR2 FQGNSA. Trimming left V 0 bases short and J 4 bases short, with 13 bases between. CDR3 in DNA: TGTGCCAGCAGCTTAGCGCCCTACCTGGAGTACGAGCAGTACTTC. This codes for CASSLAPYLEYEQYF.